This passage covers 15 T cell receptor beta chains from one sample sequenced in a study of T cell repertoires in cytomegalovirus infection. Which antigens these TCRs recognize remains unknown. TCRdb re-analysed the reads in MiXCR, keeping a single row per CDR3 protein. The sample shows around 540,000 distinct CDR3 sequences, 30% to 40% of them seen only once. The sequencing used cultured PBMCs, collected from culture after CMV antigen stimulation. The source is a human donor in good health (CMV status not recorded). Some clones in this sample may be carry-over from other donors' samples.

This clonotype was seen a handful of times. The chain uses TRBV7-9 and TRBJ2-2, with 7 positions matching TRBD1. CDR3 size: 14 residues. Germline CDR1 and CDR2: SEHNR and FQNEAQ (reference sequence). The ends lost 5 bases at V and 5 bases at J; junction bases unmatched: 5. Written as DNA, the CDR3 is TGTGCCAGCAGCGCCAACAGGGGTACCGGGGAGCTGTTTTTT. As protein: CASSANRGTGELFF. Together with reference TRBV7-9 and TRBJ2-2, the CDR3 gives the full variable domain: DTGVSQNPRHKITKRGQNVTFRCDPISEHNRLYWYRQTLGQGPEFLTYFQNEAQLEKSRLLSDRFSAERPKGSFSTLEIQRTEQGDSAMYLCASSANRGTGELFFGEGSRLTVL.

The V call is TRBV4-1, the J call TRBJ2-7; 11 nucleotides line up with TRBD1. CDR1 is MGHRA, CDR2 YSYEKL, per germline. V was clipped by 1 base and J by 2 bases; unmatched bases: 13. This CDR3 comprises 19 residues. This CDR3 reads CASSQVYSGGTGGTYEQYF. CDR3 nucleotides: TGCGCCAGCAGCCAAGTCTACTCGGGGGGGACAGGGGGAACCTACGAGCAGTACTTC.

V and J are TRBV28 and TRBJ2-7, with D maybe TRBD1 (5 bases). CDR3 length: 13 residues. Germline values: CDR1 MDHEN, CDR2 SYDVKM. The CDR3 nucleotides are TGTGGAAGCAAAGGGGCAGCTGACTACGAGCAGTACTTC. Protein sequence: CGSKGAADYEQYF.

This clonotype has just a few counts. V gene TRBV7-2 combines with J gene TRBJ1-5; D unresolved. Per germline, CDR1 SGHTA and CDR2 FQGNSA. V was trimmed by 5 bases and J by 1 base, leaving 9 bases between them. This CDR3 region has 14 residues. CDR3 nucleotides: TGTGCCAGCAGCCCCCACGAGAGCAATCAGCCCCAGCATTTT. Encoded protein: CASSPHESNQPQHF.

This sequence joins TRBV24-1 and TRBJ2-1; D not certain. CDR1 and CDR2 from the germline V gene are KGHDR and SFDVKD. The CDR3 runs to 14 residues. Deletions cut 6 bases from V and 5 bases from J, with 13 bases between. The CDR3, as DNA: TGTGCCACCAGTCCCACAAATCCCGACAATGAGCAGTTCTTC. Translated: CATSPTNPDNEQFF.

The chain joins TRBV7-2 to TRBJ1-2; D ambiguous. This CDR3 has 14 amino acids. CDR1 and CDR2 (germline): SGHTA, FQGNSA. The V end lost 1 base, the J end lost 6 bases, and 12 bases lay between the germline ends. CDR3 protein: CASSLVSGLDGYTF. Written as DNA, the CDR3 is TGTGCCAGCAGCTTAGTCAGCGGGTTGGATGGCTACACCTTC.

The chain carries TRBV7-2 and TRBJ2-3, with TRBD1 as a possible D gene (5 bases). The germline V gene encodes CDR1 SGHTA and CDR2 FQGNSA. V was pared by 3 bases and J by 0 bases, with 7 bases between. The CDR3 loop spans 14 amino acids. CDR3 sequence: CASSFTGSTDTQYF. The CDR3, as DNA: TGTGCCAGCAGCTTTACAGGCAGCACAGATACGCAGTATTTT.

The V and J genes are TRBV5-6 and TRBJ1-1; D is unclear. Germline values: CDR1 SGHDT, CDR2 YYEEEE. Trimming took 4 bases from V and 6 from J, leaving 19 bases between them. The CDR3 covers 15 residues. As DNA, the CDR3 is TGTGCCAGCAGCCCCCCCAGCTGGAGTAGCGCTGAAGCTTTCTTT. Its translation: CASSPPSWSSAEAFF.

The genes are TRBV10-3 and TRBJ1-6; D is unresolved. The CDR3 loop spans 15 amino acids. V lost 0 bases and J lost 7, with 10 bases in between. The germline gives CDR1 ENHRY, CDR2 SYGVKD. The CDR3 region is CAISESMGLNSPLHF. The CDR3 nucleotides read TGTGCCATCAGTGAGTCTATGGGCCTGAATTCACCCCTCCACTTT.

This clonotype was observed a few times. This chain links TRBV7-6 with TRBJ2-5, with 13 bases lining up with TRBD2. The CDR3 is made up of 20 amino acids. The germline V gene has CDR1 SGHVS and CDR2 FNYEAQ. The trim removed 3 bases at V and 2 bases at J, leaving 15 bases unmatched. The CDR3 bases are TGTGCCAGCAGCTTCCCACCGACTAGCGGGAGGCATCGTAGACAAGAGACCCAGTACTTC. It yields the protein CASSFPPTSGRHRRQETQYF. Drawing the rest from reference TRBV7-6 and TRBJ2-5, the complete variable domain is GAGVSQSPRYKVTKRGQDVALRCDPISGHVSLYWYRQALGQGPEFLTYFNYEAQQDKSGLPNDRFSAERPEGSISTLTIQRTEQRDSAMYRCASSFPPTSGRHRRQETQYFGPGTRLLVL.

This clonotype came up a few times. The rearrangement uses TRBV28 and TRBJ2-6; the D call may be TRBD1 or TRBD2 (5 bases each). The CDR3 runs to 16 residues. Per the germline V gene, CDR1 is MDHEN and CDR2 is SYDVKM. The ends were cut back, 6 bases at V and 4 bases at J, with 16 bases in the middle. CDR3 in DNA: TGTGCCAGCAGGTTGGGGCCCGGGGCAGGGGCCAACGTCCTGACTTTC. This codes for CASRLGPGAGANVLTF.

J is TRBJ2-1 and V is TRBV7-3, with D possibly matching TRBD2 (6 bases). The ends were cut back, 6 bases at V and 8 bases at J, with 14 bases in the middle. The germline CDR1 and CDR2 sequences are SGHTA and FQGTGA. This CDR3 is built from 13 residues. CDR3 amino acids: CASRATGTYEQFF. CDR3 sequence (DNA): TGTGCCAGCAGGGCAACCGGGACTTATGAGCAGTTCTTC.

This clonotype was picked up many times. This chain's CDR3 is CASSLGRSNQPQHF. The CDR3 region has the DNA TGTGCCAGCAGCCTTGGACGGAGCAATCAGCCCCAGCATTTT. V is TRBV7-2 and J is TRBJ1-5; D uncertain. CDR1 SGHTA and CDR2 FQGNSA come from the germline V gene. Between the trimmed V and J ends, which lost 5 bases and 1 base, there was a span of 9 bases. The CDR3 extends over 14 amino acids. The whole variable domain, remainder taken from reference TRBV7-2 and TRBJ1-5, is GAGVSQSPSNKVTEKGKDVELRCDPISGHTALYWYRQSLGQGLEFLIYFQGNSAPDKSGLPSDRFSAERTGGSVSTLTIQRTQQEDSAVYLCASSLGRSNQPQHFGDGTRLSIL.

The chain uses TRBV18 and TRBJ1-2, with TRBD1 matching 7 bases. V trimming: 3 bases; J trimming: 4 bases; junction bases outside the gene matches: 11. This CDR3 is 16 amino acids long. CDR1 is KGHSH, CDR2 LQKENI, per germline. DNA for the CDR3: TGTGCCAGCTCACCCGAGGGGGCGCAGCGGGGCTATGGCTACACCTTC. It specifies CASSPEGAQRGYGYTF.

The chain uses TRBV11-2 and TRBJ2-1; no firm D call. The V and J ends lost 1 base and 0 bases respectively, with 10 bases between them. Germline V gene lookup returns CDR1 SGHAT and CDR2 FQNNGV. This CDR3 is 16 amino acids long. The CDR3, as DNA: TGTGCCAGCAGCTTAGTCGGCGGCCACTCCTACAATGAGCAGTTCTTC. Its translation is CASSLVGGHSYNEQFF.